This TCR beta chain comes out of a study of T cell responses to AZD1222 COVID-19 vaccine. The method was immunoSEQ multiplex PCR; TCRdb's version includes in-frame clones alone and lacks a portion of them. Of tens of thousands of clones listed, around four fifths were seen once; the top ten hold approximately 22%. V gave up 2 bases and J gave up 3 bases, with 10 bases separating them. The CDR3 has 15 amino acids. Germline values: CDR1 KGHSH, CDR2 LQKENI. The sample was peripheral blood, taken on day 0 of MenACWY control vaccination. The sequence was obtained from an adult in good health. This chain uses TRBV18 with TRBJ1-4; no clear D gene. The CDR3 spells CASSPRGPPNEKLFF. The CDR3 bases are TGTGCCAGCTCACCAAGAGGACCGCCTAATGAAAAACTGTTTTTT.